Only a few counts were recorded for the clone carrying this T cell receptor (beta chain). What it recognizes is unknown. The record originates from a study of beta chain features in type 1 diabetes. Study overall: Across every sample, about 100 million sorted cells were examined in total.

The CDR3 contains 14 residues. The junction had 8 bases not matched to a gene; V was cut back by 7 bases and J by 3 bases. Looked up from germline, CDR1 is MDHEN and CDR2 is SYDVKM. Study-level results: PCR might show a preference for shorter templates, equally across patients and controls. Fewer insertions but more deletions were seen at VDJ junctions in type 1 diabetes patients. Highly expressing activated T cells could be over-counted with a cDNA template.

TCRB transcripts that were expressed got sequenced, as all of the isolated RNA had been reverse transcribed. Assay used: immunoSEQ multiplex PCR; TCRdb lists only in-frame clones, some missing. The data show roughly 150,000 clones, about 9.1% seen once. The V gene is TRBV28, the J gene TRBJ2-7; 8 bases fit TRBD2. The sequenced material came from central memory CD4+ T cells from blood. This clonotype originated in a woman aged 18-29 years in good health. The CDR3 loop is CASTTTGGGYEQYF. The CDR3 DNA sequence: TGTGCCAGCACCACCACGGGGGGGGGCTACGAGCAGTACTTC.